These 14 T cell receptor beta chains were sequenced from one sample in a study of T cells expressing NK-cell markers. TCRdb reworked the 5' RACE reads into one entry per CDR3 protein, no DNA. This sample's table reports 200,000 to 300,000 distinct CDR3 sequences. Sequences were obtained from blood T cells: a sorted CD56 or NKG2C T cell subset, CD4+ or CD8+ T cells, or bulk PBMC T cells (not recorded which). These receptors originate from a man aged 18 to 29 in good health.

The V gene is TRBV25-1, the J gene TRBJ2-7; TCRdb reports TRBD1, a call that lacks DNA to check it against. This CDR3 comprises 15 residues. CDR1 MGHDK and CDR2 SYGVNS come from the germline V gene. The CDR3 loop reads CARRPPGTGGSEQYF.

The J gene is TRBJ2-1, the V gene TRBV10-3; the TRBD1 assignment by TCRdb is unverifiable without DNA. Germline values: CDR1 ENHRY, CDR2 SYGVKD. The CDR3 runs 15 residues. The CDR3 sequence is CAISRETGLDNEQFF.

This rearrangement joins TRBV12-3 or TRBV12-4 to TRBJ1-4; TCRdb reports TRBD1, a call that lacks DNA to check it against. The CDR3 runs 15 residues. The CDR3 reads CASSSLGGTNEKLFF.

The chain carries TRBV29-1 and TRBJ1-2. The germline CDR1 and CDR2 sequences are SQVTM and ANQGSEA. This CDR3 region has 12 residues. CDR3: CSVESGVYGYTF. Filled out from reference TRBV29-1 and TRBJ1-2, the complete variable domain reads SAVISQKPSRDICQRGTSLTIQCQVDSQVTMMFWYRQQPGQSLTLIATANQGSEATYESGFVIDKFPISRPNLTFSTLTVSNMSPEDSSIYLCSVESGVYGYTFGSGTRLTVV.

The chain employs TRBV29-1 and TRBJ2-5; there is no DNA to check the TCRdb D call of TRBD1. CDR1 SQVTM and CDR2 ANQGSEA come from the germline V gene. CDR3 size: 14 residues. CDR3 in amino acids: CSVEQGKKVKTQYF.

The genes are TRBV12-3 or TRBV12-4 and TRBJ2-1; checking the TCRdb D call of TRBD2 is not possible without DNA. The CDR3 extends over 14 amino acids. The CDR3 sequence is CASSWVGSSNEQFF.

The chain combines TRBV12-3 or TRBV12-4 with TRBJ2-3; the D gene TCRdb calls, TRBD2, cannot be checked with no DNA. The CDR3 runs 16 residues. CDR3: CASSQVLAGVADTQYF.

The gene calls are TRBV18 and TRBJ2-1; absent DNA, TCRdb's TRBD2 call cannot be checked. Germline CDR1 and CDR2: KGHSH and LQKENI. The CDR3 length is 16 residues. The CDR3 sequence is CASSPNSGRANNEQFF. The complete variable domain, with remaining parts taken from reference TRBV18 and TRBJ2-1, reads NAGVMQNPRHLVRRRGQEARLRCSPMKGHSHVYWYRQLPEEGLKFMVYLQKENIIDESGMPKERFSAEFPKEGPSILRIQQVVRGDSAAYFCASSPNSGRANNEQFFGPGTRLTVL.

J is TRBJ2-2 and V is TRBV18. This CDR3 is 13 amino acids long. Looked up from germline, CDR1 is KGHSH and CDR2 is LQKENI. The CDR3 region is CASTRETTGELFF.

The V gene is TRBV28, the J gene TRBJ2-3. The CDR3 runs 12 residues. Per germline, CDR1 MDHEN and CDR2 SYDVKM. CDR3: CASSPTSDTQYF.

The chain recombines TRBV6-1 with TRBJ2-7. Germline CDR1 reads MNHNS; CDR2 reads SASEGT. The CDR3 is 11 residues long. The CDR3 is CASSERNEQYF.

The gene calls are TRBV9 and TRBJ2-1. CDR1 is SGDLS, CDR2 YYNGEE, per germline. The CDR3 consists of 17 residues. CDR3 residues: CASSVDVSLSSYNEQFF.

The chain uses TRBV3-1 and TRBJ1-1; TCRdb reports TRBD1, a call that lacks DNA to check it against. CDR1 and CDR2 (germline): LGHDT, YNNKEL (reference sequence). The CDR3 runs 13 residues. The chain's CDR3 is CATKSTGNTEAFF.

The chain joins TRBV7-2 to TRBJ2-2; there is no DNA to check the TCRdb D call of TRBD1. The CDR3 spans 15 residues. The germline gives CDR1 SGHTA, CDR2 FQGNSA. The CDR3: CASSLGQSNTGELFF.